This TCR beta chain was identified during a study of T cell responses to AZD1222 COVID-19 vaccine. Study-wide results and caveats: Dominant CD4 TCR responses targeted spike regions 160-218 and 743-854. AZD1222 recipients seropositive at baseline numbered only 5 or 6. Donors skewed white British and female; clonal diversity was possibly underestimated. The breadth and depth of Spike-specific TCRs increased once two AZD1222 doses had been given.

Trimming left V 6 bases short and J 2 bases short, with 14 bases between. CDR1 and CDR2 from the germline V gene are LNHDA and SQIVND (reference sequence). This CDR3 is 15 amino acids long. The data were produced by immunoSEQ multiplex PCR, yet TCRdb's version contains in-frame clones alone and is incomplete. This sample has 130,000 to 150,000 clones, with more than 70% found just once. A note on this clone: Its antigen remains unidentified.

The source of this sequence is an adult who received the AZD1222 COVID-19 vaccine. This sample comprised peripheral blood, obtained 28 days after the second AZD1222 dose. The V and J genes are TRBV19 and TRBJ1-5; D perhaps matches TRBD1 (6 bases). The CDR3: CASRIYREGNQPQHF. The CDR3 DNA reads as TGTGCCAGTAGGATATACAGGGAGGGCAATCAGCCCCAGCATTTT.